Below, 27 T cell receptor beta chains from the same sample are listed, as sequenced in a study of T cells after yellow fever vaccination. TCRdb ran MiXCR on the 5' RACE reads and lists one entry per CDR3 protein. The sample holds about 260,000 distinct CDR3 sequences; 13% are singletons and the top ten take roughly 0.5%. Sample: CD4+ T cells sorted from PBMCs, taken 45 days after the yellow fever booster vaccination. These receptors came from a man between 25 and 39 years old who received the YFV17D yellow fever vaccine.

The V and J genes are TRBV6-6 and TRBJ2-1, with D hard to call. CDR1 is MNHNY, CDR2 SVGAGI, per germline (reference sequence). CDR3 length: 13 residues. The ends were cut back, 6 bases at V and 15 bases at J, with 21 bases in the middle. CDR3 in amino acids: CASSPTGLDFSFF. Written as DNA, the CDR3 is TGTGCCAGCAGCCCCACCGGGCTAGATTTCTCGTTCTTC.

This clonotype was seen just once. The chain links TRBV20-1 to TRBJ2-4; TRBD2 matches 13 bases. Unmatched junction bases numbered 10, after V lost 6 bases and J lost 2 bases. CDR1 is DFQATT and CDR2 is SNEGSKA in the germline V gene (reference sequence). CDR3 size: 17 residues. CDR3 in DNA: TGCAGTGCACTTGGGACTAGCGGGACGATAACCAAAAACATTCAGTACTTC. It codes for CSALGTSGTITKNIQYF.

The genes are TRBV5-1 and TRBJ2-2; 9 positions agree with TRBD2. The ends lost 9 bases at V and 0 bases at J; junction bases unmatched: 9. This CDR3 has 16 amino acids. Germline CDR1 and CDR2: SGHRS and YFSETQ. The DNA for the CDR3 is TGCGCCACCCCGAAAAGCGGGAGGTCGAACACCGGGGAGCTGTTTTTT. Translated, it gives CATPKSGRSNTGELFF.

Only a few counts were recorded for this clonotype. V usage is TRBV20-1 and J usage is TRBJ2-1; TRBD2 matches 10 bases. V gave up 6 bases and J gave up 13 bases; unmatched junction bases: 12. Per germline, CDR1 DFQATT and CDR2 SNEGSKA (reference sequence). The CDR3 has 13 amino acids. CDR3 protein: CSARGSSGSGQFF. CDR3 in DNA: TGCAGTGCCCGGGGGTCTAGCGGGAGCGGTCAGTTCTTC.

This chain uses TRBV5-1 with TRBJ1-1; TRBD1 matches 8 bases. Germline V gene data show CDR1 as SGHRS and CDR2 as YFSETQ. V dropped 4 bases and J dropped 5; count of bases not matched to a gene: 7. The CDR3 is 14 amino acids. In DNA form, the CDR3 reads TGCGCCAGCAGCGGGACAGGCGGGAGAACTGAAGCTTTCTTT. Protein sequence: CASSGTGGRTEAFF.

The rearrangement links TRBV7-2 to TRBJ2-7; D could derive from TRBD1 or TRBD2 (5 bases each). The CDR3 loop spans 16 amino acids. V dropped 6 bases and J dropped 4 bases, with 22 bases sitting between them. Germline V gene lookup returns CDR1 SGHTA and CDR2 FQGNSA. The CDR3 spells CASRTAAMGELYEQYF. DNA of the CDR3: TGTGCCAGCAGAACCGCCGCTATGGGGGAATTGTACGAGCAGTACTTC.

The V call is TRBV2, the J call TRBJ1-2, with 9 bases matching TRBD1. Germline V gives CDR1 SNHLY, CDR2 FYNNEI. CDR3 size: 15 residues. The V segment lost 6 bases and the J segment 4 bases; nucleotides outside the gene matches: 9. CDR3 residues: CASRERTGAGYGYTF. CDR3 DNA sequence: TGTGCCAGCAGGGAAAGGACAGGGGCGGGCTATGGCTACACCTTC.

This clonotype was counted ten times or more. The V and J genes are TRBV20-1 and TRBJ2-7; 10 bases are a match to TRBD2. J gave up 5 bases and V 0 bases, and 7 bases lay outside the gene matches. The CDR3 loop spans 15 amino acids. The germline V gene has CDR1 DFQATT and CDR2 SNEGSKA (reference sequence). The DNA of the CDR3 is TGCAGTGCTAGAGACCCTAGCGGGAGCCCCCACGAGCAGTACTTC. Its translation is CSARDPSGSPHEQYF.

This clonotype was seen a few times. The chain carries TRBV6-6 and TRBJ2-7; D call uncertain. The CDR3 covers 12 residues. The V end was cut by 5 bases, the J end by 2 bases, with 7 bases between. Per germline, CDR1 MNHNY and CDR2 SVGAGI (reference sequence). The CDR3 bases are TGTGCCAGCAGTACAGCTCCCTACGAGCAGTACTTC. Its translation is CASSTAPYEQYF.

This clonotype was counted only a few times. This chain connects TRBV18 to TRBJ2-2; 7 bases align to TRBD1. CDR1 and CDR2 from the germline V gene are KGHSH and LQKENI. V gave up 2 bases and J gave up 8 bases; unmatched junction bases: 5. The CDR3 length is 14 residues. The CDR3 region has the DNA TGTGCCAGCTCACCAGGGACAGCACTTGGGGAGCTGTTTTTT. It translates to CASSPGTALGELFF.

This clonotype was counted between two and nine times. The genes are TRBV7-2 and TRBJ2-2, with 7 bases identical to TRBD2. V trimming: 5 bases; J trimming: 1 base; junction bases outside the gene matches: 7. Germline CDR1 and CDR2: SGHTA and FQGNSA. There are 16 residues in the CDR3. The CDR3 loop reads CASSRRGGRNTGELFF. Here the CDR3 DNA reads TGTGCCAGCAGCCGCCGTGGCGGGAGGAACACCGGGGAGCTGTTTTTT.

This clonotype was detected only a few times. The J gene is TRBJ2-7, the V gene TRBV10-3; 7 positions match TRBD1. This CDR3 is 14 amino acids long. Germline CDR1 reads ENHRY; CDR2 reads SYGVKD. V was clipped by 3 bases and J by 5 bases; unmatched bases: 7. CDR3 DNA sequence: TGTGCCATCAGTGATAGTAAGGGGGCCCACGAGCAGTACTTC. Its translation: CAISDSKGAHEQYF.

The rearrangement joins TRBV29-1 to TRBJ1-1, with 10 bases fitting TRBD1. Trimming removed 4 bases from V and 3 bases from J; junction bases left unmatched: 8. This CDR3 is built from 15 residues. Germline lookup yields CDR1 SQVTM and CDR2 ANQGSEA. The CDR3 bases are TGCAGCGTTGGGAGGACAGGGGGATCTTACACTGAAGCTTTCTTT. This translates into CSVGRTGGSYTEAFF.

V gene TRBV20-1 combines with J gene TRBJ2-1; TRBD2 agrees at 13 bases. The germline gives CDR1 DFQATT, CDR2 SNEGSKA (reference sequence). Losses at the gene ends were 0 bases for V and 5 bases for J; bases not matched to a gene: 16. The CDR3 spans 20 residues. The CDR3 coding sequence is TGCAGTGCTAGAGATCGGAATACTAGCGGGAGGGCCTGGGGCAACAATGAGCAGTTCTTC. Amino acid sequence: CSARDRNTSGRAWGNNEQFF.

This clonotype was recorded many times. The J gene is TRBJ2-5, the V gene TRBV20-1; D is perhaps TRBD1 or TRBD2 (6 bases each). The germline CDR1 and CDR2 sequences are DFQATT and SNEGSKA (reference sequence). The CDR3 has 14 residues. V was cut by 7 bases and J by 2 bases, with 17 bases left in between. The CDR3 loop is CSVGGPPLQETQYF. CDR3 DNA sequence: TGCAGTGTAGGGGGGCCACCCCTACAAGAGACCCAGTACTTC.

In its sample, this clonotype was seen a few times. The chain couples TRBV20-1 to TRBJ2-1; D might be TRBD2 (5 bases). Trimming stripped 8 bases from V and 6 bases from J, with 14 bases between. Per germline, CDR1 DFQATT and CDR2 SNEGSKA (reference sequence). The CDR3 has 12 residues. CDR3 DNA sequence: TGCAGTCCAGGACTTAAGATCAATGAGCAGTTCTTC. This translates into CSPGLKINEQFF.

The chain recombines TRBV5-1 with TRBJ2-1; 10 nucleotides agree with TRBD2. The CDR3 consists of 15 residues. The V segment lost 1 base and the J segment 6 bases; nucleotides outside the gene matches: 4. The germline V gene has CDR1 SGHRS and CDR2 YFSETQ. The CDR3: CASSLSLAGLNEQFF. The CDR3 region has the DNA TGCGCCAGCAGCTTGTCACTAGCGGGACTCAATGAGCAGTTCTTC.

This clonotype was recorded a few times. The V call is TRBV29-1, the J call TRBJ2-3; no clear D gene. Germline lookup yields CDR1 SQVTM and CDR2 ANQGSEA. There are 10 residues in the CDR3. V shed 4 bases and J shed 1 base, with 0 bases lying between them. The DNA of the CDR3 is TGCAGCGTTGGCACAGATACGCAGTATTTT. Translation gives CSVGTDTQYF.

The J gene is TRBJ2-3, the V gene TRBV29-1; 12 bases line up with TRBD2. V dropped 4 bases and J dropped 5; count of bases not matched to a gene: 10. This CDR3 has 16 amino acids. Germline CDR1 and CDR2: SQVTM and ANQGSEA. The CDR3 bases are TGCAGCGTTGCAGGCCTAGCGGGAGGGCCCGGAGATACGCAGTATTTT. Its protein is CSVAGLAGGPGDTQYF.

This clonotype turned up a few times. This chain links TRBV7-6 with TRBJ1-3; a possible D gene is TRBD1 (5 bases). The CDR3 loop spans 16 amino acids. Looked up from germline, CDR1 is SGHVS and CDR2 is FNYEAQ. The V end lost 5 bases, the J end lost 0 bases, and 14 bases lay between the germline ends. The CDR3 is CASSLGDSFSGNTIYF. The CDR3 DNA reads as TGTGCCAGCAGCCTGGGAGACAGTTTCTCTGGAAACACCATATATTTT.

This clonotype has just a few counts. This chain joins TRBV21-1 and TRBJ2-3; TRBD1, the table's D call, was not compared with the DNA. TRBV21-1 is a listed pseudogene. The CDR3 has 16 residues. Here the CDR3 DNA reads TGTGCCAGCAGCACCTGGACGGGAACTAGCACAGATACGCAGTATTTT. Protein: CASSTWTGTSTDTQYF.

This clonotype was observed a handful of times. The chain links TRBV7-2 to TRBJ2-2, with TRBD2 as a possible D gene (5 bases). Deletions cut 4 bases from V and 7 bases from J, with 13 bases between. This CDR3 is built from 14 residues. Germline V gives CDR1 SGHTA, CDR2 FQGNSA. CDR3 nucleotides: TGTGCCAGCAGCTCCCTTAGCGTGGGCGGGGAGCTGTTTTTT. Its translation: CASSSLSVGGELFF.

Turning to this clonotype: Relative to the germline gene, one junction end is altered; a read error may explain this. This chain connects TRBV12-3 or TRBV12-4 to TRBJ2-1; possibly TRBD2 for D (5 bases). The length of the CDR3 is 16 residues. The CDR3 region has the DNA TGTGCCAGCGTTCTCAACAGCGGTGGTGGATACAGTGAGCAGTTCTTC. Translated: CASVLNSGGGYSEQFF.

V gene TRBV11-2 combines with J gene TRBJ2-7; 7 nucleotides line up with TRBD2. Germline V gives CDR1 SGHAT, CDR2 FQNNGV. The CDR3 runs to 16 residues. With 5 bases clipped from V and 1 base from J, the junction kept 11 bases outside the gene matches. As DNA, the CDR3 is TGTGCCAGCAGCAGGCGGGGGAGGAACCCATCCTACGAGCAGTACTTC. Translating gives CASSRRGRNPSYEQYF.

This sequence joins TRBV5-5 and TRBJ2-7; TRBD2 agrees at 9 bases. The germline V gene encodes CDR1 SGHKS and CDR2 YYEKEE (reference sequence). The CDR3 has 15 residues. V lost 4 bases and J lost 5; bases outside the gene matches: 10. CDR3 coding DNA: TGTGCCAGCAGCCCGCGGGGGCTAGCGGGAAACGAGCAGTACTTC. It translates to CASSPRGLAGNEQYF.

Only a few counts were recorded for this clonotype. The J gene is TRBJ2-5, the V gene TRBV20-1, with 7 bases identical to TRBD2. This CDR3 spans 14 amino acids. Trimming at V came to 3 bases and at J to 8 bases, leaving 12 bases not matched to a gene. Germline V gene data show CDR1 as DFQATT and CDR2 as SNEGSKA (reference sequence). The CDR3 DNA reads TGCAGTGCTAGTCATGAGACTAGCCGTTCTACCCAGTACTTC. Its protein is CSASHETSRSTQYF.

This clonotype was found a few times. The rearrangement joins TRBV29-1 to TRBJ1-2; D unresolved. The CDR3 totals 11 residues. The V end lost 7 bases, the J end lost 8 bases, and 14 bases lay between the germline ends. CDR1 SQVTM and CDR2 ANQGSEA come from the germline V gene. CDR3: CSATALGGYTF. The CDR3 DNA sequence: TGCAGCGCAACCGCACTAGGAGGCTACACCTTC.